The 4 T cell receptor beta chains below come from one sample, sequenced in a study of metastatic and nonmetastatic thyroid tumors. Nobody among the patients had been given any treatment before thyroid surgery. TCRdb re-analyzed the PCR reads through MiXCR. The sample consists of 25,000 to 30,000 clones, roughly 4% of them appearing once. Sequencing input: blood. The source is a male donor with papillary thyroid cancer or a benign thyroid nodule (not recorded which). Some clones in this sample may be carry-over from other donors' samples.

This clone showed up just a few times. The chain uses TRBV6-5 and TRBJ1-6; no reliable D call. The CDR3 is made up of 17 amino acids. Germline V gene data show CDR1 as MNHEY and CDR2 as SVGAGI. Deletions cut 0 bases from V and 5 bases from J, with 14 bases between. This chain's CDR3 is CASSYSKWSAHNSPLHF. As DNA, the CDR3 is TGTGCCAGCAGTTACTCGAAATGGTCAGCTCATAATTCACCCCTCCACTTT.

This sequence joins TRBV6-1 and TRBJ1-5, with D possibly matching TRBD1 (6 bases). V lost 6 bases and J 6 bases, leaving 12 bases between the germline ends. The CDR3 length is 13 residues. From germline, CDR1 is MNHNS and CDR2 SASEGT. The CDR3 nucleotides are TGTGCCAGCAGAGAACAGGGCAGTCAGCCCCAGCATTTT. Residues: CASREQGSQPQHF.

V is TRBV7-8 and J is TRBJ1-6; a weak D match, TRBD1 (5 bases). With 1 base removed from V and 1 base from J, the gap between germline ends came to 11 bases. This CDR3 is built from 17 residues. Germline CDR1 is SGHVS and CDR2 is FQNEAQ. The CDR3: CASSLGGAGSYNSPLHF. CDR3 DNA sequence: TGTGCCAGCAGCTTAGGTGGGGCCGGGTCCTATAATTCACCCCTCCACTTT. Based on the CDR3 plus reference TRBV7-8 and TRBJ1-6, the full variable domain is GAGVSQSPRYKVAKRGQDVALRCDPISGHVSLFWYQQALGQGPEFLTYFQNEAQLDKSGLPSDRFFAERPEGSVSTLKIQRTQQEDSAVYLCASSLGGAGSYNSPLHFGNGTRLTVT.

Ten or more counts support this clone. The chain recombines TRBV20-1 with TRBJ1-6, with D perhaps matching TRBD1 (5 bases). This CDR3 contains 15 residues. Germline lookup yields CDR1 DFQATT and CDR2 SNEGSKA (reference sequence). With 5 bases removed from V and 5 bases from J, the gap between germline ends came to 16 bases. This CDR3 is CSADDSRLHNSPLHF. CDR3 bases: TGCAGTGCTGACGACAGCAGACTCCATAATTCACCCCTCCACTTT.